These 21 T cell receptor beta chains share one sample of origin, sequenced in a study of blood T cell repertoires in COVID-19. TCRdb's copy holds only in-frame clones and misses some; the assay was immunoSEQ multiplex PCR. The data contain roughly 200,000 clones, roughly 85% of them singletons. Sample: peripheral blood. The receptors here all came from a woman aged 80 or over with acute or convalescent COVID-19.

The J gene is TRBJ2-1, the V gene TRBV5-1, with D possibly TRBD2 on 5 matching bases. The V end lost 4 bases, the J end lost 7 bases, and 21 bases lay between the germline ends. The CDR3 covers 16 residues. CDR1 and CDR2 (germline): SGHRS, YFSETQ. The CDR3 sequence is CASSGGGPWEGNEQFF. CDR3 sequence (DNA): TGCGCCAGCAGCGGCGGAGGTCCATGGGAAGGAAATGAGCAGTTCTTC.

The rearrangement links TRBV5-1 to TRBJ2-1; 14 bases match TRBD2. Germline V gives CDR1 SGHRS, CDR2 YFSETQ. Trimming removed 1 base from V and 0 bases from J; junction bases left unmatched: 6. The CDR3 contains 19 residues. CDR3 bases: TGCGCCAGCAGCTTGACGGGACTAGCGGGAGTCGCCTCCTACAATGAGCAGTTCTTC. Amino acids: CASSLTGLAGVASYNEQFF.

J is TRBJ1-3 and V is TRBV5-4; a possible D gene is TRBD1 (5 bases). The V gene's germline CDR1 is SGHNT and CDR2 YYREEE (reference sequence). This CDR3 comprises 15 residues. Trimming left V 2 bases short and J 0 bases short, with 9 bases between. The CDR3 loop reads CASSLQAHSGNTIYF. The CDR3 DNA sequence: TGTGCCAGCAGCTTACAGGCCCACTCTGGAAACACCATATATTTT.

Comment on this clone: At one end, the junction sequence differs from germline, possibly due to a read error. J is TRBJ1-5 and V is TRBV2; 9 positions match TRBD1. The CDR3 extends over 13 amino acids. The germline CDR1 and CDR2 sequences are SNHLY and FYNNEI. CDR3 coding DNA: TGTGCGAGCAAGGGGACAGGGTATCAGCCCCAGCATTTT. It yields the protein CASKGTGYQPQHF.

This sequence joins TRBV18 and TRBJ2-7, with D possibly being TRBD2 (6 bases). Trimming removed 5 bases from V and 6 bases from J, with 14 bases in between. This CDR3 contains 13 residues. Germline CDR1 and CDR2: KGHSH and LQKENI. CDR3 nucleotides: TGTGCCAGCTCATCTCAGGAGGGGAGCGAGCAGTACTTC. This encodes CASSSQEGSEQYF.

The rearrangement uses TRBV3-1 (or the pseudogene TRBV3-2) and TRBJ2-1; D perhaps matches TRBD2 (5 bases). The V end lost 3 bases, the J end lost 4 bases, and 16 bases lay between the germline ends. CDR1 and CDR2 from the germline V gene are LGHDT and YNNKEL (reference sequence). This CDR3 is built from 16 residues. This CDR3 reads CASSQRARVEYNEQFF. Here the CDR3 DNA reads TGTGCCAGCAGCCAGAGGGCAAGGGTCGAATACAATGAGCAGTTCTTC.

This chain uses TRBV6-5 with TRBJ2-2; D is ambiguous. CDR3 length: 15 residues. The V end lost 1 base, the J end lost 6 bases, and 12 bases lay between the germline ends. The germline V gene encodes CDR1 MNHEY and CDR2 SVGAGI. This CDR3 is CASSYWPGYPGELFF. The CDR3 DNA follows: TGTGCCAGCAGTTACTGGCCAGGCTACCCCGGGGAGCTGTTTTTT.

For this clone: Its ends do not fully match the called genes, so a read error is possible. The chain employs TRBV5-1 and TRBJ2-5; 9 nucleotides line up with TRBD2. The germline V gene has CDR1 SGHRS and CDR2 YFSETQ. This CDR3 is 15 amino acids long. The CDR3 region is CARSLGAGGGETQYF. The CDR3 coding sequence is TGCGCCCGCAGCTTGGGCGCGGGAGGGGGGGAGACCCAGTACTTC. Variable domain in full (rest from reference TRBV5-1 and TRBJ2-5): KAGVTQTPRYLIKTRGQQVTLSCSPISGHRSVSWYQQTPGQGLQFLFEYFSETQRNKGNFPGRFSGRQFSNSRSEMNVSTLELGDSALYLCARSLGAGGGETQYFGPGTRLLVL.

The chain uses TRBV5-1 and TRBJ1-1; D unclear. Trimming shortened V by 0 bases and J by 1 base, and 13 bases separated the two germline ends. The CDR3 loop spans 16 amino acids. Germline V gene data show CDR1 as SGHRS and CDR2 as YFSETQ. CDR3 sequence: CASSLGANLANTEAFF. The CDR3 coding sequence is TGCGCCAGCAGCTTGGGGGCAAACTTGGCGAACACTGAAGCTTTCTTT.

The rearrangement links TRBV6-5 to TRBJ1-1, with 7 bases matching TRBD1. Germline values: CDR1 MNHEY, CDR2 SVGAGI. The CDR3 runs 11 residues. V lost 2 bases, J lost 11 bases, and 2 bases stayed unmatched. The CDR3 region has the DNA TGTGCCAGCAGTTACCAACAGGGGGCTTTCTTT. The encoded protein is CASSYQQGAFF.

The chain has TRBV11-3 and TRBJ2-1; 14 bases are shared with TRBD2. Trimming took 1 base from V and 7 from J; bases not matched to a gene: 3. The CDR3 covers 16 residues. The V gene's germline CDR1 is SGHNT and CDR2 YENEEA. CDR3 region: CASSLVTSGGGNEQFF. CDR3 nucleotide sequence: TGTGCCAGCAGCTTAGTGACTAGCGGGGGGGGTAATGAGCAGTTCTTC.

The J gene is TRBJ2-7, the V gene TRBV19; D not certain. Germline CDR1 reads LNHDA; CDR2 reads SQIVND (reference sequence). This CDR3 has 14 residues. Trimming stripped 5 bases from V and 2 bases from J, with 13 bases between. The CDR3 protein is CASSAGLTAYEQYF. The CDR3, as DNA: TGTGCCAGTAGTGCCGGGTTAACCGCCTACGAGCAGTACTTC.

The chain's CDR3 is CASSLEMTSTNIQYF. The CDR3 bases are TGTGCCAGCAGCTTGGAGATGACTAGCACAAACATTCAGTACTTC. The rearrangement uses TRBV5-8 and TRBJ2-4; 7 nucleotides align to TRBD2. Trimming cost V 0 bases and J 6 bases; bases outside gene matches: 6. Germline V lookup: CDR1 SGHTS, CDR2 YDEGEE. The CDR3 covers 15 residues.

This chain joins TRBV3-1 (or the pseudogene TRBV3-2) and TRBJ2-2; unclear D gene. V was pared by 3 bases and J by 5 bases, with 16 bases between. Looked up from germline, CDR1 is LGHDT and CDR2 is YNNKEL (reference sequence). The CDR3 contains 16 residues. The chain's CDR3 is CASSQVFSPTTGELFF. Here the CDR3 DNA reads TGTGCCAGCAGCCAGGTTTTTAGCCCTACGACCGGGGAGCTGTTTTTT.

This sequence joins TRBV18 and TRBJ1-5; 8 positions agree with TRBD1. The CDR3 extends over 14 amino acids. Germline CDR1 is KGHSH and CDR2 is LQKENI. The ends lost 3 bases at V and 11 bases at J; junction bases unmatched: 9. The CDR3 nucleotides read TGTGCCAGCTCACCGCGGACAGGGAGCCCGGCCCAGCATTTT. As protein: CASSPRTGSPAQHF.

This clone has a single count. The rearrangement links TRBV6-5 to TRBJ1-1; unclear D gene. V was cut by 4 bases and J by 5 bases, with 8 bases left in between. This CDR3 has 12 residues. CDR1 MNHEY and CDR2 SVGAGI come from the germline V gene. The CDR3 is CASSSGVTEAFF. In nucleotides, the CDR3 is TGTGCCAGCAGTTCCGGGGTTACTGAAGCTTTCTTT.

As concerns this clone: Germline and junction disagree at one end, which may indicate a read error. The genes are TRBV30 and TRBJ2-1; no clear D gene. The CDR3 extends over 14 amino acids. CDR1 and CDR2 (germline): GTSNPN, SVGIG (reference sequence). In nucleotides, the CDR3 is TGTGCCTGGAGGAAGGCAGGCTCCCACAATGAGCAGTTCTTC. Translating it yields CAWRKAGSHNEQFF.

The gene calls are TRBV5-6 and TRBJ2-5; tentative D call: TRBD1 (6 bases). This CDR3 contains 14 residues. V lost 4 bases to trimming and J lost 4 bases, with 14 bases between them. Germline CDR1 and CDR2: SGHDT and YYEEEE. In DNA form, the CDR3 reads TGTGCCAGCAGCCTGAGAGGGGGTGTAGAGACCCAGTACTTC. It specifies CASSLRGGVETQYF.

The chain has TRBV7-2 and TRBJ2-7, with 11 bases identical to TRBD2. Germline V lookup: CDR1 SGHTA, CDR2 FQGNSA. CDR3 length: 15 residues. Trimming cost V 0 bases and J 3 bases; bases outside gene matches: 1. The CDR3 region is CASSLAGTSGYEQYF. The CDR3 DNA is TGTGCCAGCAGCTTAGCCGGGACTAGCGGCTACGAGCAGTACTTC.

This clone was seen more than once but under ten times. This chain uses TRBV5-6 with TRBJ1-2, with D perhaps matching TRBD1 (5 bases). The CDR3 covers 14 residues. V gave up 0 bases and J gave up 3 bases, with 9 bases separating them. Germline V CDR1 and CDR2: SGHDT, YYEEEE. The CDR3 region has the DNA TGTGCCAGCAGCTTGGCGGGGACTGACTATGGCTACACCTTC. This gives the protein CASSLAGTDYGYTF.

The V gene is TRBV19, the J gene TRBJ1-5, with 9 bases identical to TRBD1. The ends lost 4 bases at V and 7 bases at J; junction bases unmatched: 8. Germline CDR1 is LNHDA and CDR2 is SQIVND (reference sequence). The CDR3 is 15 residues long. CDR3 in DNA: TGTGCCAGTAGTACCGCGGGACAGGGTTCCCAGCCCCAGCATTTT. Encoded protein: CASSTAGQGSQPQHF. Using reference TRBV19 and TRBJ1-5 for the parts outside the CDR3, the full variable domain is DGGITQSPKYLFRKEGQNVTLSCEQNLNHDAMYWYRQDPGQGLRLIYYSQIVNDFQKGDIAEGYSVSREKKESFPLTVTSAQKNPTAFYLCASSTAGQGSQPQHFGDGTRLSIL.